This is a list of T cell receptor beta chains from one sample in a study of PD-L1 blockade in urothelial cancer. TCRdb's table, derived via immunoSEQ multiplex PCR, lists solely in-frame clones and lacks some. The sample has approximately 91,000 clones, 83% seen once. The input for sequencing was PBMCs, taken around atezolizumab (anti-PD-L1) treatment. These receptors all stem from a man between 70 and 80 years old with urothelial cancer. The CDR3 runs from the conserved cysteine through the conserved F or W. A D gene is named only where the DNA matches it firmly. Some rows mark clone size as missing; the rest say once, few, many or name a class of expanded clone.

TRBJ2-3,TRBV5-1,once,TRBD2,CASSLAYFGGGIDTQYF,TGCGCCAGCAGCTTGGCCTATTTCGGGGGGGGTATAGATACGCAGTATTTT
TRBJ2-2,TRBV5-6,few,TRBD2,CASTLGGGNTGELFF,TGTGCCAGCACGCTTGGCGGGGGGAACACCGGGGAGCTGTTTTTT
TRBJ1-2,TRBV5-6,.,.,CASSLEQANYGYTF,TGTGCCAGCAGCTTGGAACAGGCGAACTATGGCTACACCTTC
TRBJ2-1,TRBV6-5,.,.,CASSYSGATSEQFF,TGTGCCAGCAGTTACTCAGGGGCTACAAGTGAGCAGTTCTTC
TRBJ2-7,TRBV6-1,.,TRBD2,CASGGRGYEQYF,TGTGCCAGCGGCGGGAGAGGTTACGAGCAGTACTTC
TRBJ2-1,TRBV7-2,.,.,CASSLVGGRNEQFF,TGTGCCAGCAGCTTAGTGGGGGGTCGGAATGAGCAGTTCTTC
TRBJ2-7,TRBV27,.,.,CASSLFRDYEQYF,TGTGCCAGCAGTTTATTCAGGGACTACGAGCAGTACTTC
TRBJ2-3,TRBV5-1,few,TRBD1,CASSSPGQGREDTQYF,TGCGCCAGCAGCTCCCCGGGACAGGGAAGAGAAGATACGCAGTATTTT
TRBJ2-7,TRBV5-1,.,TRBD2,CASSLESGGSYEQYF,TGCGCCAGCAGCTTGGAGTCGGGGGGCTCCTACGAGCAGTACTTC
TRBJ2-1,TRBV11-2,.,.,CASSSPPVGTEIYNEQFF,TGTGCCAGCAGCTCCCCGCCCGTGGGGACTGAAATATACAATGAGCAGTTCTTC
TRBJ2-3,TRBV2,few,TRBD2,CASSESSGSPDTQYF,TGTGCCAGCAGTGAATCTAGCGGGAGTCCAGATACGCAGTATTTT